This TCR beta chain was obtained from a study of Tregs in tolerant kidney transplant recipients. In germline, CDR1 is SGHVS, CDR2 FNYEAQ. The CDR3 runs to 16 residues. V was clipped by 4 bases and J by 6 bases; unmatched bases: 13. Clones were read by immunoSEQ multiplex PCR, and TCRdb kept only the in-frame ones, dropping some. The data show tens of thousands of clones, with around nine tenths seen just once and 4.7% held by the top ten. The sequenced sample consisted of CD8+ T cells from blood. The rearrangement joins TRBV7-6 to TRBJ2-7; 9 positions agree with TRBD1. This clonotype was sampled from a human donor in good health. CDR3 protein: CASSSGGGQGGAEQYF. For the CDR3, the DNA is TGTGCCAGCAGCTCTGGGGGGGGACAGGGAGGTGCCGAGCAGTACTTC.